One and the same sample provided the 18 T cell receptor beta chains below, sequenced in a study of T cells after yellow fever vaccination. TCRdb called the 5' RACE reads again in MiXCR, with one record for every CDR3 protein. The sample carries approximately 330,000 distinct CDR3 sequences, approximately 4% recorded once. The sample here was PBMCs, taken 5 days after the yellow fever booster vaccination. These receptor sequences come from a man younger than 35 who received the YFV17D yellow fever vaccine.

This clonotype was detected only a few times. The J gene is TRBJ1-5, the V gene TRBV4-3; D gene ambiguous. CDR3 size: 16 residues. Germline V gene lookup returns CDR1 LGHNA and CDR2 YSLEER. With 1 base removed from V and 0 bases from J, the gap between germline ends came to 10 bases. The CDR3 sequence is CASSQAGGHSNQPQHF. The CDR3 DNA sequence: TGCGCCAGCAGCCAAGCGGGAGGGCATAGCAATCAGCCCCAGCATTTT.

The count of this clonotype is one. The chain links TRBV5-4 to TRBJ2-7; 7 bases agree with TRBD1. CDR3 size: 15 residues. CDR1 SGHNT and CDR2 YYREEE come from the germline V gene (reference sequence). The V gene end was trimmed by 0 bases and the J gene end by 6 bases; junction bases not matched to a gene: 9. CDR3 sequence reads: CASSLEVWDSGEQYF. DNA for the CDR3: TGTGCCAGCAGCTTGGAGGTTTGGGACAGCGGCGAGCAGTACTTC.

This clonotype was picked up many times. The chain combines TRBV7-2 with TRBJ2-5; D might be TRBD1 (6 bases). The ends were cut back, 0 bases at V and 9 bases at J, with 17 bases in the middle. The CDR3 runs 15 residues. Germline CDR1 SGHTA, CDR2 FQGNSA. The CDR3, as DNA: TGTGCCAGCAGCTTAGCGGGGGCCACCCGAGGGTCCCAGTACTTC. Translating it yields CASSLAGATRGSQYF. The full variable domain, completed using reference TRBV7-2 and TRBJ2-5, is GAGVSQSPSNKVTEKGKDVELRCDPISGHTALYWYRQSLGQGLEFLIYFQGNSAPDKSGLPSDRFSAERTGGSVSTLTIQRTQQEDSAVYLCASSLAGATRGSQYFGPGTRLLVL.

This clonotype was observed at least ten times. This chain connects TRBV14 to TRBJ2-3, with D uncertain. The CDR3 totals 12 residues. Trimming left V 4 bases short and J 10 bases short, with 12 bases between. In germline, CDR1 is SGHDN, CDR2 FVKESK. CDR3 nucleotide sequence: TGTGCCAGCAGCCCCTTCGAAGGAGCGCAGTATTTT. This sequence encodes CASSPFEGAQYF.

This clonotype occurred many times. This sequence joins TRBV7-2 and TRBJ1-2, with 9 bases lining up with TRBD1. CDR3 length: 12 residues. V trimming: 5 bases; J trimming: 8 bases; junction bases outside the gene matches: 3. Looked up from germline, CDR1 is SGHTA and CDR2 is FQGNSA. The CDR3 here is CASSPDRGGYTF. The CDR3 DNA reads TGTGCCAGCAGCCCGGACAGGGGCGGCTACACCTTC.

This sequence joins TRBV19 and TRBJ1-1, with D uncertain. The germline V gene encodes CDR1 LNHDA and CDR2 SQIVND (reference sequence). V lost 3 bases and J lost 2, with 7 bases in between. There are 13 residues in the CDR3. The chain's CDR3 is CASSIEGNTEAFF. In DNA form, the CDR3 reads TGTGCCAGTAGTATTGAGGGAAACACTGAAGCTTTCTTT.

This clonotype was seen at least ten times. CDR3 protein: CASSLDSTNTGELFF. The CDR3 DNA is TGTGCCAGCAGCCTGGACAGTACGAACACCGGGGAGCTGTTTTTT. The genes are TRBV7-9 and TRBJ2-2; TRBD1 might be the D (6 bases). V gave up 5 bases and J gave up 0 bases, with 10 bases separating them. Germline V gene sequence: CDR1 SEHNR, CDR2 FQNEAQ (reference sequence). This CDR3 is 15 amino acids long.

The CDR3 DNA follows: TGTGCCAGCAGCCCGACCATAGTGGAGACCCAGTACTTC. It is translated as CASSPTIVETQYF. The chain is built from TRBV5-4 and TRBJ2-5; no reliable D call. This CDR3 has 13 residues. From germline, CDR1 is SGHNT and CDR2 YYREEE (reference sequence). The ends were cut back, 4 bases at V and 5 bases at J, with 12 bases in the middle.

The gene calls are TRBV7-9 and TRBJ1-3; D not certain. Germline values: CDR1 SEHNR, CDR2 FQNEAQ (reference sequence). The CDR3 is 16 residues long. The V end lost 5 bases, the J end lost 4 bases, and 18 bases lay between the germline ends. The CDR3 DNA follows: TGTGCCAGCAGCCCCGAGGGATCCGGCAGAGGAAACACCATATATTTT. It yields the protein CASSPEGSGRGNTIYF.

The CDR3 DNA is TGTGCCAGCAGCTTAGAACTGCTTCAGACCCAGTACTTC. This translates into CASSLELLQTQYF. The chain is built from TRBV7-6 and TRBJ2-5, with D unclear. This CDR3 is 13 amino acids long. V lost 1 base and J 6 bases, leaving 9 bases between the germline ends. Germline assignment: CDR1 SGHVS and CDR2 FNYEAQ.

This clonotype was observed a handful of times. The CDR3 here is CASSPRQQRGYGYTF. CDR3 nucleotides: TGCGCCAGCAGCCCGCGACAGCAGAGAGGCTATGGCTACACCTTC. This chain uses TRBV4-3 with TRBJ1-2, with D perhaps matching TRBD1 (5 bases). Germline loops: CDR1 LGHNA, CDR2 YSLEER. Deletions cut 4 bases from V and 4 bases from J, with 16 bases between. This CDR3 comprises 15 residues.

The chain couples TRBV18 to TRBJ2-2, with 10 bases matching TRBD1. The CDR3 is 17 residues long. V was clipped by 2 bases and J by 7 bases; unmatched bases: 10. The germline gives CDR1 KGHSH, CDR2 LQKENI. The CDR3 nucleotides are TGTGCCAGCTCACCAAATACAGACAGGGGGCCGGACGGGGAGCTGTTTTTT. Translating gives CASSPNTDRGPDGELFF.

This clonotype was observed at least ten times. The chain carries TRBV7-2 and TRBJ2-2, with TRBD1 as a possible D gene (6 bases). Trimming shortened V by 1 base and J by 3 bases, and 9 bases separated the two germline ends. This CDR3 is built from 15 residues. Germline values: CDR1 SGHTA, CDR2 FQGNSA. Here the CDR3 reads CASSLDRADTGELFF. The DNA of the CDR3 is TGTGCCAGCAGCTTAGACAGGGCGGACACCGGGGAGCTGTTTTTT. The variable domain in full, with the rest retrieved from reference TRBV7-2 and TRBJ2-2, is GAGVSQSPSNKVTEKGKDVELRCDPISGHTALYWYRQSLGQGLEFLIYFQGNSAPDKSGLPSDRFSAERTGGSVSTLTIQRTQQEDSAVYLCASSLDRADTGELFFGEGSRLTVL.

This clonotype was seen many times. The chain recombines TRBV20-1 with TRBJ1-5; TRBD1 is a possible D gene (5 bases). Trimming stripped 0 bases from V and 2 bases from J, with 26 bases between. The CDR3 consists of 20 residues. Germline loops: CDR1 DFQATT, CDR2 SNEGSKA (reference sequence). The CDR3 here is CSARDYLQEISRRGNQPQHF. Written as DNA, the CDR3 is TGCAGTGCTAGAGACTACCTACAGGAAATTTCTCGCAGGGGCAATCAGCCCCAGCATTTT.

The chain uses TRBV6-2 or TRBV6-3 and TRBJ1-2; 9 nucleotides agree with TRBD1. The germline V gene encodes CDR1 MNHEY and CDR2 SVGEGT. V dropped 2 bases and J dropped 2; count of bases not matched to a gene: 6. The CDR3 runs 16 residues. In DNA, the CDR3 is TGTGCCAGCAGTTACGGGACAGGGCCCGCGAACTATGGCTACACCTTC. Protein sequence: CASSYGTGPANYGYTF.

This clonotype was seen at least ten times. The rearrangement links TRBV29-1 to TRBJ2-5, with no clear D. From germline, CDR1 is SQVTM and CDR2 ANQGSEA. The CDR3 consists of 13 residues. V shed 3 bases and J shed 2 bases, with 10 bases lying between them. The CDR3 coding sequence is TGCAGCGTTGATGGTTGGCAGCAAGAGACCCAGTACTTC. It encodes CSVDGWQQETQYF.

This clonotype was picked up a small number of times. V usage is TRBV18 and J usage is TRBJ2-7; 7 nucleotides agree with TRBD1. This CDR3 has 14 residues. Germline lookup yields CDR1 KGHSH and CDR2 LQKENI. The V and J ends lost 6 bases and 1 base, in that order; junction bases with no gene match: 6. For the CDR3, the DNA is TGTGCCAGCTCGCGGACAGGAGCATCCTACGAGCAGTACTTC. Encoded protein: CASSRTGASYEQYF.

This clonotype showed up many times. V and J are TRBV7-9 and TRBJ1-1; D is possibly TRBD1 (6 bases). Trimming took 1 base from V and 0 from J, leaving 18 bases between them. The CDR3 runs to 18 residues. The germline V gene has CDR1 SEHNR and CDR2 FQNEAQ (reference sequence). CDR3 bases: TGTGCCAGCAGCTTAGGACCCGGGGGGGCACGCCTGAACACTGAAGCTTTCTTT. Translation gives CASSLGPGGARLNTEAFF.